This entry lists 11 T cell receptor beta chains sequenced from one sample in a study of blood T cells in healthy people across ages (dated by TCRdb to between 2014 and 2017). The library came from 5' RACE. Sequencing was performed on an Illumina HiSeq 2500. The second PCR ran for about 6 to 12 cycles and used a J-beta primer mix along with a sample-barcoded 5' primer. Using fastp at Q25 and MiXCR, TCRdb reprocessed the public reads and kept productive beta chains. Rows merge per CDR3 protein into single entries with the most common DNA and genes. In all, the sample holds some 760,000 distinct CDR3 sequences, and about 25% of those were seen once. The top ten hold around 9.2% of the sample. These same data were also listed under a study on T cells of mothers and their children.

Sequenced material: blood. Receptors originate from a boy under 18 in good health.

CDR3 nucleotide sequence: TGTGCCAGCAGCCAAGTTCGAGGAGGAACTGAAGCTTTCTTT. It yields the protein CASSQVRGGTEAFF. The chain recombines TRBV3-1 with TRBJ1-1; D not resolved. Trimming left V 1 base short and J 5 bases short, with 11 bases between. CDR3 size: 14 residues. Germline V gene sequence: CDR1 LGHDT, CDR2 YNNKEL (reference sequence). Combining the CDR3 with reference TRBV3-1 and TRBJ1-1 gives the whole variable domain DTAVSQTPKYLVTQMGNDKSIKCEQNLGHDTMYWYKQDSKKFLKIMFSYNNKELIINETVPNRFSPKSPDKAHLNLHINSLELGDSAVYFCASSQVRGGTEAFFGQGTRLTVV.

Note on this clonotype: This may be a read error: a much more frequent sequence differs by one nucleotide. Lacking the conserved final phenylalanine or tryptophan, this CDR3 likely reflects a read error. This sequence joins TRBV5-1 and TRBJ2-3, with a tentative D call TRBD2 (6 bases). The V end was cut by 1 base, the J end by 4 bases, with 16 bases between. The CDR3 length is 16 residues. Per the germline V gene, CDR1 is SGHRS and CDR2 is YFSETQ. The CDR3 protein is CASSLLSTSQPDTQYL. CDR3 nucleotide sequence: TGCGCCAGCAGCTTGTTGAGCACTAGCCAACCAGATACGCAGTATCTT.

A few counts support this clonotype. The junction does not match germline at one end; this may be a read error. The CDR3 loop is CASSQGTGVENEQFF. The CDR3 DNA is TGTGCTAGCAGCCAAGGGACAGGGGTCGAAAATGAGCAGTTCTTC. The chain is built from TRBV7-7 and TRBJ2-1; 10 bases agree with TRBD1. CDR1 is SSHAT and CDR2 is FNYEAQ in the germline V gene (reference sequence). The CDR3 covers 15 residues.

The chain couples TRBV7-2 to TRBJ2-1, with D tentatively TRBD1 or TRBD2 (7 bases each). With the DNA end fitting TRBJ2-7 better, the J assignment may be wrong. The V gene's germline CDR1 is SGHTA and CDR2 FQGNSA. This CDR3 contains 18 residues. The CDR3 DNA reads TGTGCCAGCAGCTTAGCTTCAGGGGGGGCGGGGGCGGTTGAGGAGCAGTACTTC. Translation gives CASSLASGGAGAVEEQYF.

This clonotype was seen a few times. This chain joins TRBV7-9 and TRBJ2-3, with 9 bases aligning to TRBD2. The trim removed 5 bases at V and 2 bases at J, leaving 14 bases unmatched. The CDR3 sequence is 18 residues long. CDR1 is SEHNR, CDR2 FQNEAQ, per germline (reference sequence). The CDR3 loop is CASSVPTSLAGSTDTQYF. The CDR3 DNA sequence: TGTGCCAGCAGCGTACCTACTTCGCTAGCGGGGTCCACAGATACGCAGTATTTT.

The chain links TRBV19 to TRBJ2-2, with D perhaps matching TRBD1 (5 bases). This CDR3 is built from 16 residues. V lost 8 bases and J lost 0, with 16 bases in between. The V gene's germline CDR1 is LNHDA and CDR2 SQIVND (reference sequence). The CDR3 sequence is CASGVRASSNTGELFF. DNA of the CDR3: TGTGCCAGTGGGGTCAGGGCTTCTTCGAACACCGGGGAGCTGTTTTTT.

V gene TRBV7-9 combines with J gene TRBJ2-3; D is undetermined. Germline V lookup: CDR1 SEHNR, CDR2 FQNEAQ (reference sequence). This CDR3 contains 14 residues. V lost 2 bases, J lost 4 bases, and 10 bases lay in between. CDR3 nucleotides: TGTGCCAGCAGCTTACCCTCCGCGGCAGATACGCAGTATTTT. It codes for CASSLPSAADTQYF.

The table lists this clonotype with many counts. This rearrangement joins TRBV12-3 or TRBV12-4 to TRBJ1-3; D gene uncertain. Deletions cut 6 bases from V and 0 bases from J, with 9 bases between. The CDR3 spans 14 residues. CDR3 protein: CASRMLSSGNTIYF. Here the CDR3 DNA reads TGTGCCAGCAGGATGCTTAGCTCTGGAAACACCATATATTTT.

Worth noting for this clonotype: At one boundary the junction diverges from the germline segment, which might be a read error. The rearrangement joins TRBV7-8 to TRBJ1-6; 7 bases map to TRBD1. CDR1 is SGHVS, CDR2 FQNEAQ, per germline. This CDR3 comprises 17 residues. The CDR3, as DNA: TGCGCCAGCAGCCGTAGACAGGGAGTAATTGGGGATTCACCCCTCCACTTT. As protein: CASSRRQGVIGDSPLHF.

This clonotype was observed a handful of times. The chain couples TRBV7-9 to TRBJ2-5, with a possible D match to TRBD1 (6 bases). This CDR3 spans 14 amino acids. The germline CDR1 and CDR2 sequences are SEHNR and FQNEAQ (reference sequence). Trimming cost V 5 bases and J 6 bases, with 16 bases left between them. DNA for the CDR3: TGTGCCAGCAGCCGAGCAGGGGTCTTAAAGACCCAGTACTTC. Its translation: CASSRAGVLKTQYF.

This clonotype was found a few times. The J gene is TRBJ2-5, the V gene TRBV11-2, with TRBD2 identical over 12 bases. Judging by the DNA end, TRBJ2-7 fits better; the J call may be wrong. The CDR3 runs 15 residues. CDR1 and CDR2 from the germline V gene are SGHAT and FQNNGV. The CDR3: CASSSTSGGTYEQYF. Here the CDR3 DNA reads TGTGCCAGCAGCTCTACTAGCGGGGGGACCTACGAGCAGTACTTC.